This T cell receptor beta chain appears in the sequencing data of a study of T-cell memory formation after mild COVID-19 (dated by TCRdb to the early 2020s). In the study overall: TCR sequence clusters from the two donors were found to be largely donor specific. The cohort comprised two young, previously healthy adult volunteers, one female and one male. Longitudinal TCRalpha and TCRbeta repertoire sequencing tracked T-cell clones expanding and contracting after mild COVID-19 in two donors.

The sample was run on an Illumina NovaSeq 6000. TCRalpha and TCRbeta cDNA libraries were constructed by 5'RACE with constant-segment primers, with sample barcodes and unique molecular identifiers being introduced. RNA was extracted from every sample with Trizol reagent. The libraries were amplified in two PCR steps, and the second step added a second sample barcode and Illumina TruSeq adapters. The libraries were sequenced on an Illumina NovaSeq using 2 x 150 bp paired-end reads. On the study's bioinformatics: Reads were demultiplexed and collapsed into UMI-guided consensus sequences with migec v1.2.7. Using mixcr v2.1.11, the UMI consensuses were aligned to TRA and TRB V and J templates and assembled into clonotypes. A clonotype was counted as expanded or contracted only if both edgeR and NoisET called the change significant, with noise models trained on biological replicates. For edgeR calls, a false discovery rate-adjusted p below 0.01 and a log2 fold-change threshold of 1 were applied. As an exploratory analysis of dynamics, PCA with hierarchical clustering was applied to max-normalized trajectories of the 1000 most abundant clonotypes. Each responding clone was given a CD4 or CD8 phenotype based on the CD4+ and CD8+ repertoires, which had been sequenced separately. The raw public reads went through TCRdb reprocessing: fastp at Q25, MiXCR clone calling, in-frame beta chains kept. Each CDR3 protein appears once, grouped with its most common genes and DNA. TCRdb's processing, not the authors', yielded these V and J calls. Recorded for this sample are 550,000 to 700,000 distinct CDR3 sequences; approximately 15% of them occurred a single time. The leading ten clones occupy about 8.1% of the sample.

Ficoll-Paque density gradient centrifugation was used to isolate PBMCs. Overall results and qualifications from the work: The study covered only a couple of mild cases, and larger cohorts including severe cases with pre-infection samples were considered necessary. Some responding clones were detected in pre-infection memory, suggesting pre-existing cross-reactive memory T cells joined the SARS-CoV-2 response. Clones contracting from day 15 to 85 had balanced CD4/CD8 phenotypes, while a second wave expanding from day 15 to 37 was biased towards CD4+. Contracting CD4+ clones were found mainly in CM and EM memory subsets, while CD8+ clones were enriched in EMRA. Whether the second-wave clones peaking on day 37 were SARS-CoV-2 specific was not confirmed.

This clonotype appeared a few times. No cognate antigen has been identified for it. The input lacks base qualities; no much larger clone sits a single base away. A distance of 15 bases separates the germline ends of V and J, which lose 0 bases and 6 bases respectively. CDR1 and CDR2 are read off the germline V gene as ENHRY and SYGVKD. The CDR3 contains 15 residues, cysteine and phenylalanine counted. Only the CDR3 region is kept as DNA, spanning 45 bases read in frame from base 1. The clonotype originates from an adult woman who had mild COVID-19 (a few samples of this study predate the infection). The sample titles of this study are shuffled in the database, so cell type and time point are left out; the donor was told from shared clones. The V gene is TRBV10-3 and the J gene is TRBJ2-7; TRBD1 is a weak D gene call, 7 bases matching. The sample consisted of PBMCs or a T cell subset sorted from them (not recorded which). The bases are TGTGCCATCAGTGAGTCAGGAGGGGGCTCGGGCGAGCAGTACTTC. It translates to CAISESGGGSGEQYF.